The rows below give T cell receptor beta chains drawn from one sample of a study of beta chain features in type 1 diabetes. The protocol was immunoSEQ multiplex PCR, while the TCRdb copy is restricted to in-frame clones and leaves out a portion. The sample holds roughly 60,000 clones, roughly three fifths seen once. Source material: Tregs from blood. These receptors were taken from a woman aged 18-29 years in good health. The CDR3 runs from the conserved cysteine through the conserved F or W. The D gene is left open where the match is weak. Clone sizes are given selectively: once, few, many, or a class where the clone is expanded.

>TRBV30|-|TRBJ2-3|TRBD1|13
TGTGCCTTTGGGACAGGGGGCGTCAATACGCAGTATTTT
CAFGTGGVNTQYF
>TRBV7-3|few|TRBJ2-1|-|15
TGTGCCAGCAGCCAGGGGTCTAGCAGCTACAATGAGCAGTTCTTC
CASSQGSSSYNEQFF
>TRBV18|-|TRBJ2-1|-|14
TGTGCCAGCTCACCACCTGCAGGTCCCGATGAGCAGTTCTTC
CASSPPAGPDEQFF
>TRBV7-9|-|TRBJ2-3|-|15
TGTGCCAGCAGCTTATTTAGGGGATACACAGATACGCAGTATTTT
CASSLFRGYTDTQYF
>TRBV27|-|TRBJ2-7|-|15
TGTGCCAGCAGGTCCGACAGCCTGTCTACCTACGAGCAGTACTTC
CASRSDSLSTYEQYF
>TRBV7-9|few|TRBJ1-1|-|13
TGTGCCAGCGGTCTGCAGGGAGGCACTGAAGCTTTCTTT
CASGLQGGTEAFF
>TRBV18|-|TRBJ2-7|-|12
TGTGCCAGCTCACTCGGGTCTCGGGAGCAGTACTTC
CASSLGSREQYF
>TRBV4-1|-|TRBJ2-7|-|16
TGCGCCAGCAGCCAGCATAGCGCTGGCGGTCCCTACGAGCAGTACTTC
CASSQHSAGGPYEQYF
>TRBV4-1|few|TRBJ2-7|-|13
TGCGCCAGCAGCCAAGTCGGTTCCTACGAGCAGTACTTC
CASSQVGSYEQYF
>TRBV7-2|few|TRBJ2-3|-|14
TGTGCCAGCAGCTCCGGACTGGAGGTGGATACGCAGTATTTT
CASSSGLEVDTQYF
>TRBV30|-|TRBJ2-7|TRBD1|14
TGTGCCTGGACTAGACCGGGACAGTCCTACGAGCAGTACTTC
CAWTRPGQSYEQYF
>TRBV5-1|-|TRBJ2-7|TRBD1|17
TGCGCCAGCAGCTTGTTTCCCAAGGGGACAGGGTCGGCCGAGCAGTACTTC
CASSLFPKGTGSAEQYF
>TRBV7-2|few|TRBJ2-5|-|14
TGTGCCAGCAGCTTAGCGGGAGAGCAAGAGACCCAGTACTTC
CASSLAGEQETQYF
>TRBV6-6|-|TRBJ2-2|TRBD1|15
TGTGCCAGCAGCCCCCGGGACAGGGGAAGGGGGGAGCTGTTTTTT
CASSPRDRGRGELFF
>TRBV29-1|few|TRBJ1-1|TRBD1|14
TGCAGCGTGCACAGGGGGTCATACGGCACTGAAGCTTTCTTT
CSVHRGSYGTEAFF
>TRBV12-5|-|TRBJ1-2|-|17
TGTGCTAGTGGTTTGGGGGGCCGCCGAGTGACTAACTATGGCTACACCTTC
CASGLGGRRVTNYGYTF
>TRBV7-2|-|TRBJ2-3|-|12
TGTGCCAGCAGCCCCTGGGAGGATACGCAGTATTTT
CASSPWEDTQYF
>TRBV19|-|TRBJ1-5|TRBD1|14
TGTGCCAGTACTGGAACAGGGGCCTCTCAGCCCCAGCATTTT
CASTGTGASQPQHF
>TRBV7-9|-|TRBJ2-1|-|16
TGTGCCAGCAGCTCTCGAGGTGGCGGGGGCAACAATGAGCAGTTCTTC
CASSSRGGGGNNEQFF
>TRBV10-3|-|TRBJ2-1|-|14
TGTGCCATCAGTGAACCGCGGCTCTACAATGAGCAGTTCTTC
CAISEPRLYNEQFF
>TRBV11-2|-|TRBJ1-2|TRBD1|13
TGTGCCAGCAGCCCCCGGCAGGGGGCTAGTCCCACCTTC
CASSPRQGASPTF
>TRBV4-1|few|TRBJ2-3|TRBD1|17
TGCGCCAGCAGCCGGCGGACAGGGTTGCCTAGCACAGATACGCAGTATTTT
CASSRRTGLPSTDTQYF
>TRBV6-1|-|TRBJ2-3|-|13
TGTGCCAGCAGTGAACCTCCCGCGGATACGCAGTATTTT
CASSEPPADTQYF
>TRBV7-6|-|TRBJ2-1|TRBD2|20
TGTGCCAGCAGCTTAGTCCCGGGACTAGCGGGGGGCCCTCAAATCAATGAGCAGTTCTTC
CASSLVPGLAGGPQINEQFF
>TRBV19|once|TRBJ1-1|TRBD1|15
TGTGCCAGTAAGGGACAGGGGGCCTTGAGCACTGAAGCTTTCTTT
CASKGQGALSTEAFF
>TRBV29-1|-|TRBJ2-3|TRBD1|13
TGCAGCGGAGGACAGGGGAGCACAGATACGCAGTATTTT
CSGGQGSTDTQYF
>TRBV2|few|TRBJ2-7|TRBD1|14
TGTGCCAGCAATGGGCAGGGGGCGATCTACGAGCAGTACTTC
CASNGQGAIYEQYF
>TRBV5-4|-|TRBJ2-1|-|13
TGTGCCAGCAGCCAGAGGGAGTACAATGAGCAGTTCTTC
CASSQREYNEQFF
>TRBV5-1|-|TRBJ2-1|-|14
TGCGCCAGCAGCCAGTCAGGGCAGTACAATGAGCAGTTCTTC
CASSQSGQYNEQFF
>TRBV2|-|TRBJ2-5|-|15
TGTGCCAGCAGTGAAGCCGGCAGGGGGGACGAGACCCAGTACTTC
CASSEAGRGDETQYF
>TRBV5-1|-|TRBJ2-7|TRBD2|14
TGCGCCAGCAGCTTGGTTAGCGGGTACTACGAGCAGTACTTC
CASSLVSGYYEQYF
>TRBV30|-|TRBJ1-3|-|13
TGTGCCTGGAGTTCGGGTAATGGAAACACCATATATTTT
CAWSSGNGNTIYF
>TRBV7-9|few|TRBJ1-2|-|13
TGTGCCAGCAGCCCGACAGGCCACTATGGCTACACCTTC
CASSPTGHYGYTF
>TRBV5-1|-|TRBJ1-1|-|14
TGCGCCAGCAGCTTGGTACAGGTGGGGACTGAAGCTTTCTTT
CASSLVQVGTEAFF
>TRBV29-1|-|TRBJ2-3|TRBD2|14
TGCAGCGCCAAGACTAGCGGGATAGGTGATACGCAGTATTTT
CSAKTSGIGDTQYF
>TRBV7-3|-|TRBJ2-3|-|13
TGTGCCAGCAGCTCCGATTCTACCGGTACGCAGTATTTT
CASSSDSTGTQYF
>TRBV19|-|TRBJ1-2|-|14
TGTGCCAGTAGTACGGGTTGGATGGCCTATGGCTACACCTTC
CASSTGWMAYGYTF
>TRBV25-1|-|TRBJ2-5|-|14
TGTGCCAGCAGTGAAACAGGTGTACAAGAGACCCAGTACTTC
CASSETGVQETQYF
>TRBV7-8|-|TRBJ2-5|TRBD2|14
TGTGCCAGCAGCTTAGTTGGGGGAGGGGAGACCCAGTACTTC
CASSLVGGGETQYF
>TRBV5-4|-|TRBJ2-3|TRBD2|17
TGTGCCAGCAGCTTTCAAGCGGGGGCCCTCAACACAGATACGCAGTATTTT
CASSFQAGALNTDTQYF
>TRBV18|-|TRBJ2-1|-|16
TGTGCCAGCTCACCACCCTTAGCGACATCCTACAATGAGCAGTTCTTC
CASSPPLATSYNEQFF
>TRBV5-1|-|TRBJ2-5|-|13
TGCGCCAGCAGCGCGGGACAGCAAGAGACCCAGTACTTC
CASSAGQQETQYF
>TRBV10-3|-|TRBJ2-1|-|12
TGTGCCATCAGTGGGACTTACAATGAGCAGTTCTTC
CAISGTYNEQFF
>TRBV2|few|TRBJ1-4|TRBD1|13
TGTGCCAGCAGTGGGGGACAGTATGAAAAACTGTTTTTT
CASSGGQYEKLFF
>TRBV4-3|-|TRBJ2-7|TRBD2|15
TGCGCCAGCAGCCTGGTCGGCGGGGGGGCCTACGAGCAGTACTTC
CASSLVGGGAYEQYF
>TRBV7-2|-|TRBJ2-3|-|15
TGTGCCAGCAGCTTAGAGGGGGTCAGGACAGATACGCAGTATTTT
CASSLEGVRTDTQYF
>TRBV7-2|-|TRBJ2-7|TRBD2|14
TGTGCCAGCAGCAAACAGCGGGGGGGCTACGAGCAGTACTTC
CASSKQRGGYEQYF
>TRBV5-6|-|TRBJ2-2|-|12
TGTGCCAGCAGCTTTTTAGCCGGGGAGCTGTTTTTT
CASSFLAGELFF
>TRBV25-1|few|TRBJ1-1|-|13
TGTGCCAGCAGGGACAGCTTGAACACTGAAGCTTTCTTT
CASRDSLNTEAFF
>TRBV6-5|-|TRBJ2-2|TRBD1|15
TGTGCCAGCAAGAAACCGGGACAGGGCTTCAGGGAGCTGTTTTTT
CASKKPGQGFRELFF
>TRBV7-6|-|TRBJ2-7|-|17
TGTGCCAGCAGCTTAGGGTCCTCCGGCCTTAGCTTCTACGAGCAGTACTTC
CASSLGSSGLSFYEQYF
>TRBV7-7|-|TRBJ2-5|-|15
TGTGCTAGCAGCTTAGGAGGGGGCCGCACAGAGACCCAGTACTTC
CASSLGGGRTETQYF
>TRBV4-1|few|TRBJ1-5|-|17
TGCGCCAGCAGCCAACAAGGACAGCCCCATAGCAATCAGCCCCAGCATTTT
CASSQQGQPHSNQPQHF
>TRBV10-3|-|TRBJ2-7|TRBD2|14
TGTGCCACTAGGGTAGCGGGAGCCCCCTACGAGCAGTACTTC
CATRVAGAPYEQYF
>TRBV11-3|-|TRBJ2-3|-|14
TGTGCCAGCAGCTTATCAGGGTTGTCAGATACGCAGTATTTT
CASSLSGLSDTQYF
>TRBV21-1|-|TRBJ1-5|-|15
TGTGCCAGCCCCAACCCACCCAGGGGCAATCAGCCCCAGCATTTT
CASPNPPRGNQPQHF
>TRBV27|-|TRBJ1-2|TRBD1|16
TGTGCCAGCAGTTTAGAGACAGGGGGCGCGCCCTATGGCTACACCTTC
CASSLETGGAPYGYTF
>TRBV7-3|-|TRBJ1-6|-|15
TGTGCCAGCAGCTTAACAGGGGGAGAAAATTCACCCCTCCACTTT
CASSLTGGENSPLHF